The following is a TCR beta chain sequence with its context. Libraries were prepared by immunoSEQ multiplex PCR; TCRdb keeps only in-frame clonotypes and omits some of them. Here the sample spans 270,000 or so clones, approximately 86% being singletons. Germline values: CDR1 DFQATT, CDR2 SNEGSKA (reference sequence). The J segment lost 2 bases and the V segment lost 3 bases, leaving 7 bases of the junction unmatched. The CDR3 consists of 15 residues. This entry comes from a study of blood T cell repertoires in COVID-19. Study in general: In each case, the material was cDNA or gDNA derived from T cells, B-cell-depleted T cells, or PBMCs.

Source material: peripheral blood. This chain uses TRBV20-1 with TRBJ2-3, with 8 bases fitting TRBD2. This sequence was found in a man aged 35 to 55 with active or convalescent COVID-19. CDR3 nucleotides: TGCAGTGCTAGTGACAGCGGGGGCAACACAGATACGCAGTATTTT. Encoded protein: CSASDSGGNTDTQYF.